The 27 T cell receptor beta chains below come from one sample, sequenced in a study. Tregs were sorted as CD4+CD25+CD127-/low cells. TCRdb re-called the 5' RACE reads with MiXCR, one entry per CDR3 protein. There are around 34,000 distinct CDR3 sequences in the sample; around 27% occur only once, and about 2% lies in the top ten. Sequenced input: tumor-infiltrating Tregs sorted from the breast tumor. These receptors all come from a female donor with breast cancer.

The chain uses TRBV6-1 and TRBJ2-7; weak D call: TRBD2 (6 bases). The length of the CDR3 is 12 residues. Germline CDR1 reads MNHNS; CDR2 reads SASEGT. Deletions cut 6 bases from V and 7 bases from J, with 13 bases between. The CDR3 DNA follows: TGTGCCAGCAGCGCTAAGGGAGGAGAGCAGTACTTC. Translating it yields CASSAKGGEQYF.

As for this clonotype: This sequence may be a read error, since a much larger clone differs from it by one base. The chain carries TRBV19 and TRBJ2-1; 7 bases are shared with TRBD2. Germline V gene sequence: CDR1 LNHDA, CDR2 SQIVND (reference sequence). After removal of 7 bases from V and 5 bases from J, the junction contained 8 bases not matched to a gene. This CDR3 is built from 14 residues. This CDR3 is CASTPSGAHNEQFF. CDR3 sequence (DNA): TGTGCCAGTACCCCAAGCGGGGCACACAATGAGCAGTTCTTC.

Of note for this clonotype: The junction departs from germline at one end; a sequencing error may be responsible. The chain recombines TRBV9 with TRBJ2-3, with 8 bases aligning to TRBD2. CDR3 length: 15 amino acids. Germline V gene sequence: CDR1 SGDLS, CDR2 YYNGEE. CDR3 in amino acids: CANSARAGLADTQYF. Here the CDR3 DNA reads TGTGCCAACAGCGCCCGAGCGGGACTAGCAGATACGCAGTATTTT.

This clonotype showed up many times. This chain connects TRBV5-1 to TRBJ2-2; 9 bases agree with TRBD1. The length of the CDR3 is 15 residues. The germline V gene encodes CDR1 SGHRS and CDR2 YFSETQ. J was trimmed by 3 bases and V by 5 bases; bases with no gene match: 5. The CDR3 loop is CASRGTGLDTGELFF. The CDR3 nucleotides read TGCGCCAGCAGAGGGACAGGGTTGGACACCGGGGAGCTGTTTTTT.

The table lists this clonotype with many counts. The chain joins TRBV4-1 to TRBJ2-1; 11 bases are shared with TRBD2. After removal of 2 bases from V and 10 bases from J, the junction contained 13 bases not matched to a gene. The CDR3 loop spans 17 amino acids. Per germline, CDR1 MGHRA and CDR2 YSYEKL. The CDR3 DNA reads TGCGCCAGCAGCCAATCGAGAATTCTAGCGGGAGGTAGCGAGCAGTTCTTC. It encodes CASSQSRILAGGSEQFF.

This chain joins TRBV29-1 and TRBJ1-1; 7 positions agree with TRBD1. From germline, CDR1 is SQVTM and CDR2 ANQGSEA. The CDR3 has 13 residues. With 7 bases clipped from V and 0 bases from J, the junction kept 5 bases outside the gene matches. The CDR3 spells CSARQGLNTEAFF. Here the CDR3 DNA reads TGCAGCGCCAGACAGGGCTTGAACACTGAAGCTTTCTTT.

This clonotype was counted between two and nine times. The chain has TRBV24-1 and TRBJ2-3, with D hard to call. This CDR3 has 16 residues. Germline V gives CDR1 KGHDR, CDR2 SFDVKD. V lost 3 bases and J lost 3, with 15 bases in between. CDR3 nucleotide sequence: TGTGCCACCAGTGATGATAACAAGGGTTGGACAGATACGCAGTATTTT. Amino acid sequence: CATSDDNKGWTDTQYF.

The rearrangement links TRBV11-2 to TRBJ1-5; D is unresolved. The V and J ends lost 2 bases and 3 bases respectively, with 5 bases between them. This CDR3 contains 13 residues. Per the germline V gene, CDR1 is SGHAT and CDR2 is FQNNGV. The CDR3, as DNA: TGTGCCAGCAGCTTATTCCCCAATCAGCCCCAGCATTTT. Translation gives CASSLFPNQPQHF.

Ten or more counts support this clonotype. The chain is built from TRBV5-4 and TRBJ1-1, with D perhaps matching TRBD1 (6 bases). The CDR3 is made up of 16 amino acids. V lost 4 bases, J lost 1 base, and 17 bases lay in between. Germline CDR1 reads SGHNT; CDR2 reads YYREEE (reference sequence). The CDR3, as DNA: TGTGCCAGCAGCCCCTACAGGGAGAGAAGGAACACTGAAGCTTTCTTT. Translating it yields CASSPYRERRNTEAFF.

Comments on this clonotype: This may be a read error: a much more frequent sequence differs by one nucleotide. The chain carries TRBV5-1 and TRBJ2-1; TRBD2 matches at 7 bases. The germline gives CDR1 SGHRS, CDR2 YFSETQ. The junction had 7 bases not matched to a gene; V was cut back by 4 bases and J by 0 bases. The CDR3 runs to 16 residues. The CDR3 DNA reads TGCGCCAGCAGCCCCCTGGCGGGAGTCTCCTACAATGAGCAGTTCTTC. As protein: CASSPLAGVSYNEQFF.

In the case of this clonotype: Being one base from a much bigger clone, this may be a read error. The chain has TRBV6-5 and TRBJ2-7; no clear D. Per the germline V gene, CDR1 is MNHEY and CDR2 is SVGAGI. The CDR3 loop spans 11 amino acids. This chain's CDR3 is CACSSRRKVYF. The CDR3 DNA reads as TGTGCCTGCAGTTCCAGGCGAAAGGTATACTTC.

This clonotype is deemed medium-sized (0.01 to 0.1%). This chain links TRBV29-1 with TRBJ2-1; 10 bases align to TRBD2. The V gene end was trimmed by 3 bases and the J gene end by 8 bases; junction bases not matched to a gene: 7. This CDR3 spans 14 amino acids. CDR1 and CDR2 from the germline V gene are SQVTM and ANQGSEA. This chain's CDR3 is CSVESSGRAHEQFF. The CDR3 nucleotides are TGCAGCGTTGAGTCAAGCGGGAGGGCTCATGAGCAGTTCTTC.

The chain carries TRBV7-2 and TRBJ1-2; D may be TRBD1 (6 bases). Germline loops: CDR1 SGHTA, CDR2 FQGNSA. Trimming removed 5 bases at V and 5 bases at J, with 15 bases between. This CDR3 is 14 amino acids long. CDR3 in amino acids: CASSPRQGRYGYTF. In DNA form, the CDR3 reads TGTGCCAGCAGCCCCCGGCAGGGGAGGTATGGCTACACCTTC.

This clonotype is classed as medium-sized. The chain combines TRBV24-1 with TRBJ2-1; TRBD2 matches 11 bases. V was pared by 4 bases and J by 7 bases, with 2 bases of the junction left unmatched. Per germline, CDR1 KGHDR and CDR2 SFDVKD. This CDR3 is built from 14 residues. CDR3 in DNA: TGTGCCACCAGTGACCCTAGCGGGAGGAATGAGCAGTTCTTC. This sequence encodes CATSDPSGRNEQFF.

This clonotype was observed at least ten times. The chain combines TRBV6-1 with TRBJ2-5; D perhaps matches TRBD1 (5 bases). The CDR3 length is 17 residues. In germline, CDR1 is MNHNS, CDR2 SASEGT. V was cut by 6 bases and J by 5 bases, with 25 bases left in between. DNA of the CDR3: TGTGCCAGCAGACCCCGCAAGGGGCAGGGAAGAGAGGAGACCCAGTACTTC. Its protein product is CASRPRKGQGREETQYF.

There are a few counts of this clonotype. Possible read error: a much larger clone is one base away. The gene calls are TRBV6-5 and TRBJ1-4; no clear D gene. CDR1 MNHEY and CDR2 SVGAGI come from the germline V gene. The V end lost 6 bases, the J end lost 11 bases, and 16 bases lay between the germline ends. The CDR3 totals 13 residues. CDR3 loop: CASSADGEGKLFF. CDR3 in DNA: TGTGCCAGCAGCGCGGACGGGGAGGGCAAACTGTTTTTT.

Notes on this clonotype: A clone one base away is much larger, so this may be a read error. The chain recombines TRBV5-1 with TRBJ2-1, with TRBD1 matching 11 bases. After removal of 5 bases from V and 8 bases from J, the junction contained 15 bases not matched to a gene. The CDR3 contains 17 residues. Germline V gene data show CDR1 as SGHRS and CDR2 as YFSETQ. The CDR3: CASSSPSDRGLVYEQFF. CDR3 nucleotide sequence: TGCGCCAGCAGTTCCCCCTCGGACAGGGGGCTCGTCTATGAGCAGTTCTTC.

This clonotype was picked up a small number of times. The chain employs TRBV14 and TRBJ2-7, with 7 bases matching TRBD2. The CDR3 is 17 amino acids. Germline V CDR1 and CDR2: SGHDN, FVKESK. V lost 0 bases and J lost 0; bases outside the gene matches: 8. The CDR3 bases are TGTGCCAGCAGCCAAGATATCGCGGGAGAGGACTCCTACGAGCAGTACTTC. It codes for CASSQDIAGEDSYEQYF. Complete variable domain (other parts from reference TRBV14 and TRBJ2-7): EAGVTQFPSHSVIEKGQTVTLRCDPISGHDNLYWYRRVMGKEIKFLLHFVKESKQDESGMPNNRFLAERTGGTYSTLKVQPAELEDSGVYFCASSQDIAGEDSYEQYFGPGTRLTVT.

At least ten counts were recorded for this clonotype. The V gene is TRBV20-1, the J gene TRBJ2-7; TRBD2 matches 11 bases. Germline loops: CDR1 DFQATT, CDR2 SNEGSKA (reference sequence). The CDR3 is made up of 16 amino acids. With 3 bases clipped from V and 7 bases from J, the junction kept 14 bases outside the gene matches. The CDR3 DNA sequence: TGCAGTGCTAGGGGCCTGAGTAGCGGGAGGGCGGGAGAGCAGTACTTC. It codes for CSARGLSSGRAGEQYF.

Concerning this clonotype itself: A clone one base away is much larger, so this may be a read error. The chain is built from TRBV9 and TRBJ1-3; D is undetermined. Trimming removed 0 bases from V and 1 base from J, with 5 bases in between. Germline CDR1 is SGDLS and CDR2 is YYNGEE. This CDR3 has 14 amino acids. The CDR3 sequence is CASSVVGSGNTIYF. The CDR3 DNA sequence: TGTGCCAGCAGCGTAGTGGGTTCTGGAAACACCATATATTTT.

This clonotype ranks as medium-sized. The chain recombines TRBV5-1 with TRBJ2-5, with D perhaps matching TRBD2 (5 bases). CDR1 is SGHRS, CDR2 YFSETQ, per germline. This CDR3 comprises 15 residues. V lost 4 bases to trimming and J lost 2 bases, with 15 bases between them. The CDR3 DNA is TGCGCCAGCAGCCGAGTTGGACGGACTCAAGAGACCCAGTACTTC. Its protein is CASSRVGRTQETQYF.

The J gene is TRBJ2-1, the V gene TRBV20-1; 8 nucleotides agree with TRBD2. Germline CDR1 DFQATT, CDR2 SNEGSKA (reference sequence). CDR3 length: 15 residues. With V trimmed by 0 bases and J by 8 bases, 9 bases remained unmatched. Written as DNA, the CDR3 is TGCAGTGCTAGAGACCCGCGGGGGGTCGGCGATGAGCAGTTCTTC. Translation: CSARDPRGVGDEQFF.

This chain joins TRBV6-5 and TRBJ2-1; D is undetermined. Germline V lookup: CDR1 MNHEY, CDR2 SVGAGI. Trimming took 0 bases from V and 7 from J, leaving 7 bases between them. The CDR3 runs 13 residues. The CDR3 bases are TGTGCCAGCAGTTACTCGTACGGTAATGAGCAGTTCTTC. Translating it yields CASSYSYGNEQFF.

The sample holds one count of this clonotype. The chain carries TRBV7-6 and TRBJ2-7; D not certain. Germline CDR1 SGHVS, CDR2 FNYEAQ. V lost 3 bases to trimming and J lost 3 bases, with 12 bases between them. This CDR3 contains 14 residues. This CDR3 reads CASSFNDVDYEQYF. The CDR3 DNA sequence: TGTGCCAGCAGCTTTAATGACGTTGACTACGAGCAGTACTTC.

A word on this clonotype: At one of its ends the junction is not consistent with the germline gene, which may arise from a read error. The genes are TRBV20-1 and TRBJ2-1; D perhaps matches TRBD2 (6 bases). The V gene's germline CDR1 is DFQATT and CDR2 SNEGSKA (reference sequence). The CDR3 covers 16 residues. CDR3 loop: CNASKPGAGRDNEQFF. Here the CDR3 DNA reads TGCAATGCTAGCAAACCCGGGGCGGGGCGAGACAATGAGCAGTTCTTC.

The chain links TRBV19 to TRBJ2-1, with 7 bases matching TRBD2. The germline CDR1 and CDR2 sequences are LNHDA and SQIVND (reference sequence). The ends lost 6 bases at V and 6 bases at J; junction bases unmatched: 8. The length of the CDR3 is 14 residues. CDR3 in amino acids: CASSRGGSLNEQFF. The CDR3 nucleotides are TGTGCCAGTAGCCGGGGAGGGTCCCTCAATGAGCAGTTCTTC. Full variable domain (remainder filled in from reference TRBV19 and TRBJ2-1): DGGITQSPKYLFRKEGQNVTLSCEQNLNHDAMYWYRQDPGQGLRLIYYSQIVNDFQKGDIAEGYSVSREKKESFPLTVTSAQKNPTAFYLCASSRGGSLNEQFFGPGTRLTVL.

This clonotype is categorized as medium-sized. The V gene is TRBV6-5, the J gene TRBJ1-5; D is undetermined. V lost 5 bases and J 4 bases, leaving 6 bases between the germline ends. Germline CDR1 and CDR2: MNHEY and SVGAGI. The CDR3 is 12 amino acids. CDR3 residues: CASSRGNQPQHF. The CDR3 nucleotides are TGTGCCAGCAGTCGGGGAAATCAGCCCCAGCATTTT.